These T cell receptor beta chains were read from a single sample in a study of spatial heterogeneity in lung cancer. TCRdb recomputed calls from the 5' RACE reads with MiXCR, one row per CDR3 protein. The data hold 15,000 or so distinct CDR3 sequences, with approximately 4.5% observed a single time. This material consisted of lung tumor tissue, taken at surgery. The receptor set was obtained from a female donor with early-stage non-small cell lung cancer. Each CDR3 is given with its conserved first and last residue. A D gene is named only where the DNA matches it firmly. Only some rows state a clone size, as once, few, many or a class for expanded clones.

d_call: .; clone_size: many; j_call: TRBJ2-2; v_call: TRBV5-5; cdr3_aa: CASSRRDRWLFF; cdr3_nt: TGTGCCAGCAGCCGCCGGGACCGTTGGCTGTTTTTT
d_call: .; clone_size: many; j_call: TRBJ1-5; v_call: TRBV12-3/TRBV12-4; cdr3_aa: CASSPDPYSNQPQHF; cdr3_nt: TGTGCCAGCAGTCCGGACCCTTATAGCAATCAGCCCCAGCATTTT
d_call: .; clone_size: many; j_call: TRBJ1-4; v_call: TRBV15; cdr3_aa: CATSRQGSRDEKLFF; cdr3_nt: TGTGCCACCAGCAGGCAGGGCTCTAGGGATGAAAAACTGTTTTTT
d_call: .; clone_size: many; j_call: TRBJ2-7; v_call: TRBV7-2; cdr3_aa: CASSLEQGPYEQYF; cdr3_nt: TGTGCCAGCAGCTTAGAACAGGGTCCCTACGAGCAGTACTTC
d_call: .; clone_size: .; j_call: TRBJ2-5; v_call: TRBV7-2; cdr3_aa: CASSVGGRNQETQYF; cdr3_nt: TGTGCCAGCAGCGTCGGCGGCCGTAACCAAGAGACCCAGTACTTC
d_call: .; clone_size: many; j_call: TRBJ2-7; v_call: TRBV28; cdr3_aa: CASSPTGWSYEQYF; cdr3_nt: TGTGCCAGCAGTCCGACCGGCTGGTCCTACGAGCAGTACTTC
d_call: .; clone_size: many; j_call: TRBJ2-3; v_call: TRBV6-5; cdr3_aa: CAVREGLPSTDTQYF; cdr3_nt: TGTGCCGTCCGGGAAGGACTACCTAGCACAGATACGCAGTATTTT
d_call: .; clone_size: many; j_call: TRBJ2-3; v_call: TRBV27; cdr3_aa: CASSLGGGTDTQYF; cdr3_nt: TGTGCCAGCAGCCTAGGGGGGGGCACAGATACGCAGTATTTT
d_call: .; clone_size: few; j_call: TRBJ2-2; v_call: TRBV6-5; cdr3_aa: CASSPADIFNTGELFF; cdr3_nt: TGTGCCAGCAGTCCAGCGGACATCTTTAACACCGGGGAGCTGTTTTTT
d_call: TRBD1; clone_size: many; j_call: TRBJ2-5; v_call: TRBV10-2; cdr3_aa: CASSGLLTGETQYF; cdr3_nt: TGCGCCAGCAGCGGGTTACTGACAGGGGAGACCCAGTACTTC
d_call: TRBD2; clone_size: medium-sized; j_call: TRBJ2-1; v_call: TRBV4-3; cdr3_aa: CASSPSGVSGGNNEQFF; cdr3_nt: TGCGCCAGCAGCCCTTCAGGCGTTAGCGGGGGAAACAATGAGCAGTTCTTC
d_call: .; clone_size: many; j_call: TRBJ2-7; v_call: TRBV29-1; cdr3_aa: CSGLDSAEQYF; cdr3_nt: TGCAGCGGGCTGGACAGCGCCGAGCAGTACTTC
d_call: TRBD1; clone_size: many; j_call: TRBJ1-2; v_call: TRBV20-1; cdr3_aa: CSARVRDSYGYTF; cdr3_nt: TGCAGTGCTAGAGTGCGGGACAGCTATGGCTACACCTTC
d_call: TRBD2; clone_size: few; j_call: TRBJ2-5; v_call: TRBV7-2; cdr3_aa: CASSFVAGGREETQYF; cdr3_nt: TGTGCCAGCAGCTTCGTAGCGGGGGGACGCGAAGAGACCCAGTACTTC
d_call: .; clone_size: .; j_call: TRBJ2-7; v_call: TRBV3-1; cdr3_aa: CASSQGNKNYEQYF; cdr3_nt: TGTGCCAGCAGCCAGGGCAATAAGAACTACGAGCAGTACTTC
d_call: TRBD2; clone_size: few; j_call: TRBJ2-1; v_call: TRBV7-9; cdr3_aa: CASTLSSGGASNEQFF; cdr3_nt: TGTGCCAGCACCCTGTCTAGCGGGGGGGCGAGCAATGAGCAGTTCTTC
d_call: TRBD2; clone_size: many; j_call: TRBJ2-7; v_call: TRBV6-2/TRBV6-3; cdr3_aa: CASRPASGGSYEQYF; cdr3_nt: TGTGCCAGCAGGCCCGCTAGCGGGGGTTCCTACGAGCAGTACTTC
d_call: TRBD1; clone_size: .; j_call: TRBJ1-5; v_call: TRBV7-8; cdr3_aa: CASSPQGDQPQHF; cdr3_nt: TGTGCCAGCAGCCCTCAGGGGGACCAGCCCCAGCATTTT
d_call: TRBD2; clone_size: medium-sized; j_call: TRBJ2-1; v_call: TRBV6-6; cdr3_aa: CASSYGLAQNNEQFF; cdr3_nt: TGTGCCAGCAGTTACGGACTAGCGCAAAACAATGAGCAGTTCTTC
d_call: .; clone_size: many; j_call: TRBJ2-7; v_call: TRBV6-2/TRBV6-3; cdr3_aa: CASLKVGFGQSTYF; cdr3_nt: TGTGCCAGCTTGAAGGTTGGATTCGGGCAAAGCACGTACTTC
d_call: TRBD2; clone_size: medium-sized; j_call: TRBJ2-3; v_call: TRBV5-6; cdr3_aa: CATDGGTDTQYF; cdr3_nt: TGTGCCACCGACGGGGGGACAGATACGCAGTATTTT
d_call: .; clone_size: many; j_call: TRBJ1-2; v_call: TRBV18; cdr3_aa: CASSPPSQGYGYTF; cdr3_nt: TGTGCCAGCTCACCACCATCTCAGGGCTATGGCTACACCTTC
d_call: .; clone_size: many; j_call: TRBJ1-3; v_call: TRBV4-2; cdr3_aa: CASSPAPGTGNTIYF; cdr3_nt: TGTGCCAGCAGCCCCGCACCGGGGACTGGAAACACCATATATTTT
d_call: .; clone_size: many; j_call: TRBJ2-2; v_call: TRBV5-1; cdr3_aa: CASSLATTGRNSGELFF; cdr3_nt: TGCGCCAGCAGCTTGGCCACGACAGGGAGGAATAGCGGGGAGCTGTTTTTT
d_call: .; clone_size: many; j_call: TRBJ2-1; v_call: TRBV20-1; cdr3_aa: CSARARFREQFF; cdr3_nt: TGCAGTGCTAGAGCTCGTTTTCGGGAGCAGTTCTTC
d_call: TRBD2; clone_size: medium-sized; j_call: TRBJ2-1; v_call: TRBV24-1; cdr3_aa: CATSDGPGTTNEQFF; cdr3_nt: TGTGCCACCAGTGATGGGCCCGGGACTACCAATGAGCAGTTCTTC
d_call: .; clone_size: many; j_call: TRBJ1-1; v_call: TRBV5-1; cdr3_aa: CASSSLAPGNTEAFF; cdr3_nt: TGCGCCAGCAGCTCCCTCGCTCCGGGGAACACTGAAGCTTTCTTT
d_call: TRBD1; clone_size: many; j_call: TRBJ1-4; v_call: TRBV30; cdr3_aa: CAWSTGTGNLLNEKLFF; cdr3_nt: TGTGCCTGGAGTACCGGGACAGGGAACCTTCTTAATGAAAAACTGTTTTTT
d_call: TRBD1; clone_size: many; j_call: TRBJ2-5; v_call: TRBV12-3/TRBV12-4; cdr3_aa: CASSDRGPWYQETQYF; cdr3_nt: TGTGCCAGCAGCGACAGGGGCCCTTGGTACCAAGAGACCCAGTACTTC
d_call: .; clone_size: many; j_call: TRBJ2-7; v_call: TRBV6-5; cdr3_aa: CASSSQGFDEQYF; cdr3_nt: TGTGCCAGCAGTTCCCAGGGTTTCGACGAGCAGTACTTC
d_call: .; clone_size: few; j_call: TRBJ1-2; v_call: TRBV27; cdr3_aa: CASQLKIGYGYTF; cdr3_nt: TGTGCCAGTCAGCTAAAAATAGGGTATGGCTACACCTTC
d_call: .; clone_size: once; j_call: TRBJ2-3; v_call: TRBV2; cdr3_aa: CASSPEGDTQYF; cdr3_nt: TGTGCCAGCAGTCCCGAAGGAGATACGCAGTATTTT
d_call: TRBD2; clone_size: many; j_call: TRBJ2-3; v_call: TRBV6-5; cdr3_aa: CASSTLAGGETDTQYF; cdr3_nt: TGTGCCAGCAGCACCCTAGCGGGGGGTGAAACAGATACGCAGTATTTT
d_call: .; clone_size: many; j_call: TRBJ2-1; v_call: TRBV10-3; cdr3_aa: CAISPALANNEQFF; cdr3_nt: TGTGCCATCAGCCCGGCCCTAGCGAACAATGAGCAGTTCTTC
d_call: .; clone_size: many; j_call: TRBJ2-3; v_call: TRBV6-1; cdr3_aa: CASRHNRQYTDTQYF; cdr3_nt: TGTGCCAGCAGACACAACAGACAGTACACAGATACGCAGTATTTT
d_call: TRBD2; clone_size: many; j_call: TRBJ2-5; v_call: TRBV7-2; cdr3_aa: CASTETGTSQETQYF; cdr3_nt: TGTGCCAGCACTGAAACCGGGACTAGCCAAGAGACCCAGTACTTC
d_call: .; clone_size: many; j_call: TRBJ1-2; v_call: TRBV12-3/TRBV12-4; cdr3_aa: CASSFGNYGYTF; cdr3_nt: TGTGCCAGCAGTTTTGGTAACTATGGCTACACCTTC
d_call: .; clone_size: many; j_call: TRBJ1-2; v_call: TRBV7-2; cdr3_aa: CASSLALRGGYTF; cdr3_nt: TGTGCCAGCAGCTTAGCGCTCAGGGGCGGGTACACCTTC
d_call: TRBD1; clone_size: many; j_call: TRBJ1-5; v_call: TRBV27; cdr3_aa: CASSLRGPSNQPQHF; cdr3_nt: TGTGCCAGCAGTTTAAGGGGGCCAAGCAATCAGCCCCAGCATTTT